The T cell receptor (beta chain) under discussion was sequenced for a study of blood T cell repertoires in COVID-19. Here immunoSEQ multiplex PCR was the method, and the copy in TCRdb shows in-frame clones only, minus some. This table has fewer than 250,000 clones, about 85% appearing once. This CDR3 comprises 14 residues. The V gene lost 2 bases and the J gene lost 2 bases, with 10 bases spanning the gap. Germline V gene sequence: CDR1 LGHDT, CDR2 YNNKEL (reference sequence). V gene TRBV3-1 (or the pseudogene TRBV3-2) combines with J gene TRBJ2-7; D uncertain. The sequencing sample was made of peripheral blood. The sequence was obtained from a woman aged 55-75 years with active or convalescent COVID-19. The CDR3 coding sequence is TGTGCCAGCAGCCAACGGGTTACCGCCTACGAGCAGTACTTC. It is translated as CASSQRVTAYEQYF.